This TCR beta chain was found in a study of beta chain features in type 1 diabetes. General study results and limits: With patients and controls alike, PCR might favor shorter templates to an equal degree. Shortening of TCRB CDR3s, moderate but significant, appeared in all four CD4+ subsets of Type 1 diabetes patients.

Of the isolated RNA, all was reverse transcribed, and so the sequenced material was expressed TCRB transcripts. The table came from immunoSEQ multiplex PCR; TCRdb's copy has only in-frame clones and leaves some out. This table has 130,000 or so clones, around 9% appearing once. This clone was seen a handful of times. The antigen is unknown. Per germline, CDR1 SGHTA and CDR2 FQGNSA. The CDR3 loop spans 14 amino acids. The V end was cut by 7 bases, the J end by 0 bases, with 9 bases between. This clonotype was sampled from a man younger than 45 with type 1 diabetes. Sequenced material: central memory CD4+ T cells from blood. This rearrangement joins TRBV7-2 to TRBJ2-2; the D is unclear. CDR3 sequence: CASMFSSNTGELFF. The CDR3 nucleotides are TGTGCCAGCATGTTTTCCTCGAACACCGGGGAGCTGTTTTTT.